This T cell receptor beta chain was identified during a study of T cell responses to AZD1222 COVID-19 vaccine. Measured with immunoSEQ multiplex PCR; TCRdb has only the in-frame clones, and not every one. Of about 150,000 clones detected, less than 95% appear once; the ten largest clones hold roughly 6%. Study results and caveats: Spike regions recognized by vaccine-associated CD4 TCRs spanned the protein, led by 160-218 and 743-854. Increased Spike-specific TCR breadth and depth were observed after two AZD1222 doses.

Samples with a second dose at about 4 or about 12 weeks were pooled together. J gave up 6 bases and V 4 bases, and 11 bases lay outside the gene matches. CDR3 length: 15 amino acids. Germline CDR1 and CDR2: LNHDA and SQIVND (reference sequence). About this clone: Antigen unknown.

This specimen was peripheral blood, taken 28 days after the second AZD1222 dose. The chain links TRBV19 to TRBJ1-2; 7 nucleotides align to TRBD1. The clonotype comes from an adult who received the AZD1222 COVID-19 vaccine. CDR3 amino acids: CASSRDRDRNNGYTF. As DNA, the CDR3 is TGTGCCAGTAGTAGAGACCGGGACAGAAACAATGGCTACACCTTC.